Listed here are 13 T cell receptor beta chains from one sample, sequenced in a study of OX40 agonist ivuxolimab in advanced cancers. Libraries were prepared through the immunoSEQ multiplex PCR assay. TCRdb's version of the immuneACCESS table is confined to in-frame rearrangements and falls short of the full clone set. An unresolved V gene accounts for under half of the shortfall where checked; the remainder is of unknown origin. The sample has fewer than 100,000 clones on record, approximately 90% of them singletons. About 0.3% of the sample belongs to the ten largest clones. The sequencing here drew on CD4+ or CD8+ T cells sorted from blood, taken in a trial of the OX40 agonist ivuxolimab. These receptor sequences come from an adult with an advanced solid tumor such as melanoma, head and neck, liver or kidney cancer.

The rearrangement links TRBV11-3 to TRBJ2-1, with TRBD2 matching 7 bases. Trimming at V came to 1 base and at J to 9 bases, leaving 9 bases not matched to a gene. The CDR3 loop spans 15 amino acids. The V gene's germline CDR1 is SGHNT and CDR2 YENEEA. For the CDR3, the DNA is TGTGCCAGCAGCTTAGGAGGGCCAAGCGGGACTGAGCAGTTCTTC. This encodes CASSLGGPSGTEQFF.

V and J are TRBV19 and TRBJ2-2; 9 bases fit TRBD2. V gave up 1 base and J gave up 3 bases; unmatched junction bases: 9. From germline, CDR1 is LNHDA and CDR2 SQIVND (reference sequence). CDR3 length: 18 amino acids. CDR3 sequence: CASSIAERLAEYTGELFF. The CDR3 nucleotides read TGTGCCAGTAGTATAGCGGAACGACTAGCGGAGTACACCGGGGAGCTGTTTTTT. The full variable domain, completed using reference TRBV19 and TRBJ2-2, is DGGITQSPKYLFRKEGQNVTLSCEQNLNHDAMYWYRQDPGQGLRLIYYSQIVNDFQKGDIAEGYSVSREKKESFPLTVTSAQKNPTAFYLCASSIAERLAEYTGELFFGEGSRLTVL.

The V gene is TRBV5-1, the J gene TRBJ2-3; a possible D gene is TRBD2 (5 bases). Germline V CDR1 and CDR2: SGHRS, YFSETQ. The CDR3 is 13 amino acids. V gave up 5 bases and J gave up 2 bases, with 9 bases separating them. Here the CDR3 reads CASSREFTDTQYF. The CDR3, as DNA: TGCGCCAGCAGTCGGGAATTCACAGATACGCAGTATTTT.

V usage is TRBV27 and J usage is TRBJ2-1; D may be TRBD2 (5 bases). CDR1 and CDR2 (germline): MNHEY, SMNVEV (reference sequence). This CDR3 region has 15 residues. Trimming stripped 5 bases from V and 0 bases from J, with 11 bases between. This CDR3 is CASSPWRSSYNEQFF. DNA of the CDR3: TGTGCCAGCAGTCCTTGGAGGAGCTCCTACAATGAGCAGTTCTTC.

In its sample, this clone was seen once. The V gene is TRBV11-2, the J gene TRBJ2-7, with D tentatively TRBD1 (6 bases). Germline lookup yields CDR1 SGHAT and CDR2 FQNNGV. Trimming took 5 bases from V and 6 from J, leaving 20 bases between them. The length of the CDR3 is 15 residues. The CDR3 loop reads CASSPGNRAGSEQYF. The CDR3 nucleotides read TGTGCCAGCAGCCCGGGGAACAGGGCAGGTAGCGAGCAGTACTTC.

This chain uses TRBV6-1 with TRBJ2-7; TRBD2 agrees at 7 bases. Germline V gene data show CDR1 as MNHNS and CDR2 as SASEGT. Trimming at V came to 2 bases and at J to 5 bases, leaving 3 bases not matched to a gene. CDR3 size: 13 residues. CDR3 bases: TGTGCCAGCAGTGAAATGGGGAGGGACGAGCAGTACTTC. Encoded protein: CASSEMGRDEQYF.

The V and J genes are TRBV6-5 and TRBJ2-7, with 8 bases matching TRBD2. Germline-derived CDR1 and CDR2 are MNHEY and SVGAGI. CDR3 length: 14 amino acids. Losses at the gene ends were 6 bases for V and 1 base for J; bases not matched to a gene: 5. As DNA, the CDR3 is TGTGCCAGCAGCCTAGCGGGTGGATCCTACGAGCAGTACTTC. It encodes CASSLAGGSYEQYF.

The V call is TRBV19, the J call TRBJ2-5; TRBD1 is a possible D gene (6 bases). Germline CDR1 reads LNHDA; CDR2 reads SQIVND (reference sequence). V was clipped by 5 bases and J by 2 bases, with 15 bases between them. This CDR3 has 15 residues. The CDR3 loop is CASSGWGHAQETQYF. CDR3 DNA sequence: TGTGCCAGTAGTGGTTGGGGACATGCACAAGAGACCCAGTACTTC.

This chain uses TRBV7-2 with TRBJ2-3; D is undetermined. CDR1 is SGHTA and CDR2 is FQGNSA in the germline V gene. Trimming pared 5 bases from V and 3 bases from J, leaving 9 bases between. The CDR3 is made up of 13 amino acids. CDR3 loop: CASSKTGTDTQYF. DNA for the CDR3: TGTGCCAGCAGCAAGACCGGGACAGATACGCAGTATTTT.

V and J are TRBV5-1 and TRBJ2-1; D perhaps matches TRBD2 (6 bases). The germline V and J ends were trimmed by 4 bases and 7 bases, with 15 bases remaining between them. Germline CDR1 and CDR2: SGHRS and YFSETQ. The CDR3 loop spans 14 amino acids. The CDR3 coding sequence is TGCGCCAGCAGCCAAACGACTAGTCAGAATGAGCAGTTCTTC. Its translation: CASSQTTSQNEQFF. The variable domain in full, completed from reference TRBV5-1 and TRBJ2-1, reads KAGVTQTPRYLIKTRGQQVTLSCSPISGHRSVSWYQQTPGQGLQFLFEYFSETQRNKGNFPGRFSGRQFSNSRSEMNVSTLELGDSALYLCASSQTTSQNEQFFGPGTRLTVL.

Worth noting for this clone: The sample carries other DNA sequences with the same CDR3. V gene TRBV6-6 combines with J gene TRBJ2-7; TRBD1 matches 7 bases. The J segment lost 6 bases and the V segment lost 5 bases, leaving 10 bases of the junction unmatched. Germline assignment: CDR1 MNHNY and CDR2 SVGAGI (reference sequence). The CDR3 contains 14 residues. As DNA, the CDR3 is TGTGCCAGCAGTACCGGGACAGAGCTCGGCGAGCAGTACTTC. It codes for CASSTGTELGEQYF.

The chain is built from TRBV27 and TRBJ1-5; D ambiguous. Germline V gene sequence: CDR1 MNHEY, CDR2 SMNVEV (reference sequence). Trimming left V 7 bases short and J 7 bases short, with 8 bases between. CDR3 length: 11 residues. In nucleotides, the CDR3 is TGTGCCAGCAATCCCCGACAGCCCCAGCATTTT. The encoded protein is CASNPRQPQHF.

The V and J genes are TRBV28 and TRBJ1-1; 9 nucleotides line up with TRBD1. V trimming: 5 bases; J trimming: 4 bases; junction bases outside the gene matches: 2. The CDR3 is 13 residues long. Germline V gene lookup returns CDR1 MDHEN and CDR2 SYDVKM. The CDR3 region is CASSPTGGTEAFF. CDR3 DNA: TGTGCCAGCAGTCCGACAGGGGGCACTGAAGCTTTCTTT.